The 30 T cell receptor beta chains in this list originate from one sample, sequenced in a study of T cell repertoires in cytomegalovirus infection. TCRdb fed the reads into MiXCR, producing one record per CDR3 protein. The table records about 180,000 distinct CDR3 sequences, roughly 14% of them present only once. The specimen was PBMCs. Source of these receptors: a human donor in good health (CMV status not recorded). Some clones in this sample may be carry-over from other donors' samples.

The table lists this clonotype with a few counts. The chain is built from TRBV7-2 and TRBJ1-1; a possible D gene is TRBD1 (6 bases). The length of the CDR3 is 14 residues. The V and J ends lost 5 bases and 3 bases respectively, with 13 bases between them. Germline lookup yields CDR1 SGHTA and CDR2 FQGNSA. CDR3: CASSISSGDTEAFF. The DNA of the CDR3 is TGTGCCAGCAGCATCAGCTCAGGGGACACTGAAGCTTTCTTT.

Many counts were recorded for this clonotype. CDR3 DNA: TGTGCCAGCAGCTACGCCGACCTGGGAGAGACCCAGTACTTC. Translated: CASSYADLGETQYF. J is TRBJ2-5 and V is TRBV7-9, with D unclear. V dropped 4 bases and J dropped 4 bases, with 13 bases sitting between them. Germline CDR1 and CDR2: SEHNR and FQNEAQ (reference sequence). CDR3 length equals 14 residues. The whole variable domain, remainder taken from reference TRBV7-9 and TRBJ2-5, is DTGVSQNPRHKITKRGQNVTFRCDPISEHNRLYWYRQTLGQGPEFLTYFQNEAQLEKSRLLSDRFSAERPKGSFSTLEIQRTEQGDSAMYLCASSYADLGETQYFGPGTRLLVL.

This clonotype was seen repeatedly, ten times or more. CDR3 loop: CASSSISGRATGELFF. CDR3 coding DNA: TGTGCCAGCAGCTCCATTAGCGGGAGGGCCACCGGGGAGCTGTTTTTT. The chain joins TRBV7-2 to TRBJ2-2; 11 bases match TRBD2. The V segment lost 4 bases and the J segment 4 bases; nucleotides outside the gene matches: 5. Germline CDR1 is SGHTA and CDR2 is FQGNSA. The CDR3 loop spans 16 amino acids. Full variable domain (missing parts from reference TRBV7-2 and TRBJ2-2): GAGVSQSPSNKVTEKGKDVELRCDPISGHTALYWYRQSLGQGLEFLIYFQGNSAPDKSGLPSDRFSAERTGGSVSTLTIQRTQQEDSAVYLCASSSISGRATGELFFGEGSRLTVL.

The CDR3 spells CASSKSGQGVTEAFF. The CDR3 coding sequence is TGTGCCAGCAGTAAATCGGGACAGGGAGTCACTGAAGCTTTCTTT. The chain has TRBV2 and TRBJ1-1; TRBD1 matches at 9 bases. The CDR3 sequence is 15 residues long. V lost 5 bases and J lost 4; bases outside the gene matches: 8. Germline lookup yields CDR1 SNHLY and CDR2 FYNNEI.

This clonotype was recorded a few times. The chain is built from TRBV7-3 and TRBJ2-1, with unresolved D. Germline V gene sequence: CDR1 SGHTA, CDR2 FQGTGA. This CDR3 is built from 12 residues. V lost 1 base and J lost 15, with 13 bases in between. The CDR3 region is CASSLMGSTLFF. DNA of the CDR3: TGTGCCAGCAGCTTAATGGGGTCGACTCTGTTCTTC.

This clonotype was seen at least ten times. The gene calls are TRBV7-9 and TRBJ2-5, with TRBD2 identical over 7 bases. With 4 bases clipped from V and 5 bases from J, the junction kept 7 bases outside the gene matches. This CDR3 has 14 amino acids. Germline CDR1 SEHNR, CDR2 FQNEAQ (reference sequence). CDR3 in amino acids: CASSSRSGEETQYF. CDR3 sequence (DNA): TGTGCCAGCAGCTCACGAAGCGGGGAGGAGACCCAGTACTTC.

This chain links TRBV29-1 with TRBJ1-5; TRBD1 is a possible D gene (5 bases). V gave up 0 bases and J gave up 9 bases, with 12 bases separating them. The CDR3 loop spans 13 amino acids. Per the germline V gene, CDR1 is SQVTM and CDR2 is ANQGSEA. CDR3 DNA sequence: TGCAGCGTTGAAGAGGTGTACGGGGGGCCCCAGCATTTT. Its translation: CSVEEVYGGPQHF. The entire variable domain, with the rest obtained from reference TRBV29-1 and TRBJ1-5, is as follows: SAVISQKPSRDICQRGTSLTIQCQVDSQVTMMFWYRQQPGQSLTLIATANQGSEATYESGFVIDKFPISRPNLTFSTLTVSNMSPEDSSIYLCSVEEVYGGPQHFGDGTRLSIL.

This sequence joins TRBV2 and TRBJ1-1; no clear D gene. The V gene lost 6 bases and the J gene lost 0 bases, with 8 bases spanning the gap. Germline V gene sequence: CDR1 SNHLY, CDR2 FYNNEI. The CDR3 is 13 residues long. The CDR3 DNA sequence: TGTGCCAGCAGCGGAAACCTGAACACTGAAGCTTTCTTT. Translating it yields CASSGNLNTEAFF.

The chain is built from TRBV5-1 and TRBJ2-7; D gene unclear. CDR1 SGHRS and CDR2 YFSETQ come from the germline V gene. The V and J ends lost 0 bases and 4 bases respectively, with 5 bases between them. The CDR3 length is 12 residues. In nucleotides, the CDR3 is TGCGCCAGCAGCTTGGGAGAGTACGAGCAGTACTTC. Residues: CASSLGEYEQYF.

This clonotype was recorded a few times. The J gene is TRBJ2-7, the V gene TRBV28, with D tentatively TRBD2 (5 bases). With 6 bases removed from V and 2 bases from J, the gap between germline ends came to 11 bases. CDR1 and CDR2 from the germline V gene are MDHEN and SYDVKM. The CDR3 sequence is 13 residues long. This CDR3 is CASRTHGTYEQYF. CDR3 in DNA: TGTGCCAGCAGGACACACGGGACCTACGAGCAGTACTTC.

The chain links TRBV29-1 to TRBJ1-2; D unresolved. The CDR3 totals 13 residues. Trimming removed 0 bases from V and 8 bases from J, with 13 bases in between. Germline assignment: CDR1 SQVTM and CDR2 ANQGSEA. The CDR3 loop is CSVEEHPLGGYTF. DNA for the CDR3: TGCAGCGTTGAAGAGCATCCCCTGGGGGGCTACACCTTC.

The rearrangement links TRBV19 to TRBJ1-3; TRBD1 aligns across 8 bases. CDR3 length equals 13 residues. Per germline, CDR1 LNHDA and CDR2 SQIVND (reference sequence). The junction had 4 bases not matched to a gene; V was cut back by 7 bases and J by 5 bases. DNA for the CDR3: TGTGCCAGTAAAGGACAGGGTAGAAACACCATATATTTT. Translation: CASKGQGRNTIYF.

This clonotype was found a few times. This rearrangement joins TRBV18 to TRBJ1-1; D may be TRBD1 (5 bases). Germline CDR1 is KGHSH and CDR2 is LQKENI. The V end was cut by 2 bases, the J end by 6 bases, with 16 bases between. The CDR3 has 15 residues. CDR3 protein: CASSPWAVGPAEAFF. CDR3 in DNA: TGTGCCAGCTCACCATGGGCCGTGGGGCCCGCTGAAGCTTTCTTT.

This clonotype was found many times. The chain joins TRBV6-2 or TRBV6-3 to TRBJ2-7; D not certain. V gave up 0 bases and J gave up 6 bases, with 18 bases separating them. This CDR3 contains 16 residues. Germline assignment: CDR1 MNHEY and CDR2 SVGEGT. The CDR3 nucleotides are TGTGCCAGCAGTTACTCGTTCGGTTACGGTCGGGCCGAGCAGTACTTC. It translates to CASSYSFGYGRAEQYF.

The chain recombines TRBV7-9 with TRBJ2-7; D is undetermined. Germline V lookup: CDR1 SEHNR, CDR2 FQNEAQ (reference sequence). CDR3 length: 16 residues. Between the trimmed V and J ends, which lost 5 bases and 2 bases, there was a span of 19 bases. The CDR3 spells CASSIPRVGLTYEQYF. Written as DNA, the CDR3 is TGTGCCAGCAGCATCCCCCGGGTAGGCTTAACCTACGAGCAGTACTTC.

This clonotype was counted ten times or more. The rearrangement joins TRBV12-3 or TRBV12-4 to TRBJ2-1; 11 positions agree with TRBD1. V gave up 5 bases and J gave up 3 bases; unmatched junction bases: 6. CDR3 size: 16 residues. CDR3 in DNA: TGTGCCAGCAGTCTATCCGGGACAGGGGGCTACAATGAGCAGTTCTTC. Residues: CASSLSGTGGYNEQFF.

This clonotype has a count of ten or more. This rearrangement joins TRBV28 to TRBJ1-4; perhaps TRBD1 as D (6 bases). The CDR3 contains 15 residues. Trimming removed 4 bases at V and 13 bases at J, with 22 bases between. In germline, CDR1 is MDHEN, CDR2 SYDVKM. In DNA form, the CDR3 reads TGTGCCAGCAGTTCCCCGTTCGGGACAAACGGAGGACTGTTTTTT. Translating gives CASSSPFGTNGGLFF.

V gene TRBV10-3 combines with J gene TRBJ2-1, with 8 positions matching TRBD2. V shed 8 bases and J 6 bases; nucleotides not matched to a gene: 12. The germline gives CDR1 ENHRY, CDR2 SYGVKD. This CDR3 comprises 15 residues. CDR3 protein: CAIAGIREGPNEQFF. In DNA form, the CDR3 reads TGTGCCATCGCTGGAATTCGGGAGGGCCCCAATGAGCAGTTCTTC.

The gene calls are TRBV5-6 and TRBJ2-3, with D possibly TRBD1 on 5 matching bases. CDR3 length: 17 residues. Per germline, CDR1 SGHDT and CDR2 YYEEEE. Trimming stripped 2 bases from V and 2 bases from J, with 18 bases between. Here the CDR3 DNA reads TGTGCCAGCAGCTTATTGGACAAAGCAGACTTCACAGATACGCAGTATTTT. Encoded protein: CASSLLDKADFTDTQYF.

The V call is TRBV28, the J call TRBJ2-5; D ambiguous. Germline V lookup: CDR1 MDHEN, CDR2 SYDVKM. Trimming shortened V by 3 bases and J by 4 bases, and 9 bases separated the two germline ends. The CDR3 has 13 residues. CDR3 loop: CASSFGLVETQYF. The CDR3 DNA follows: TGTGCCAGCAGTTTCGGCCTGGTAGAGACCCAGTACTTC.

This sequence joins TRBV27 and TRBJ2-1; 13 bases align to TRBD2. This CDR3 has 15 amino acids. J lost 7 bases, V lost 2 bases, and 2 bases had no gene match. Germline loops: CDR1 MNHEY, CDR2 SMNVEV (reference sequence). CDR3 amino acids: CASSLQLAGGNEQFF. In nucleotides, the CDR3 is TGTGCCAGCAGTTTACAACTAGCGGGAGGGAATGAGCAGTTCTTC.

Notes on this clonotype: One end of the junction varies from germline; a read error may be responsible. The V and J genes are TRBV7-9 and TRBJ2-2; a possible D gene is TRBD2 (5 bases). Germline CDR1 reads SEHNR; CDR2 reads FQNEAQ (reference sequence). There are 15 residues in the CDR3. CDR3 DNA: TGTGCCAGCAGCTTACCAGAAGCGAACACCGGGGAGCTGGTTTTT. This gives the protein CASSLPEANTGELVF.

This clonotype has a count of ten or more. The genes are TRBV7-2 and TRBJ2-3, with 7 nucleotides matching TRBD2. Germline-derived CDR1 and CDR2 are SGHTA and FQGNSA. V lost 3 bases to trimming and J lost 2 bases; unmatched junction nucleotides: 8. The CDR3 has 16 residues. The CDR3 reads CASSLGREVITDTQYF. In DNA, the CDR3 is TGTGCCAGCAGCTTGGGGAGGGAGGTCATCACAGATACGCAGTATTTT.

At least ten counts were recorded for this clonotype. The chain is built from TRBV28 and TRBJ2-7, with TRBD2 matching 8 bases. The CDR3 is 14 residues long. V shed 6 bases and J 3 bases; nucleotides not matched to a gene: 7. Germline values: CDR1 MDHEN, CDR2 SYDVKM. CDR3 in amino acids: CASRRTAGDYEQYF. Here the CDR3 DNA reads TGTGCCAGCAGACGCACAGCGGGAGACTACGAGCAGTACTTC.

The rearrangement joins TRBV5-1 to TRBJ1-2; possible D gene TRBD1, 6 bases. The CDR3 extends over 16 amino acids. V dropped 3 bases and J dropped 3 bases, with 18 bases sitting between them. Germline CDR1 reads SGHRS; CDR2 reads YFSETQ. CDR3 sequence reads: CASSSSGDIGHYGYTF. The CDR3 DNA reads as TGCGCCAGCAGCTCGAGCGGGGACATCGGCCACTATGGCTACACCTTC.

At least ten counts were recorded for this clonotype. V is TRBV7-2 and J is TRBJ1-1; D may be TRBD1 (5 bases). Per the germline V gene, CDR1 is SGHTA and CDR2 is FQGNSA. There are 13 residues in the CDR3. Deletions cut 4 bases from V and 4 bases from J, with 10 bases between. CDR3 nucleotide sequence: TGTGCCAGCAGCTCCAGGGTTCGCACTGAAGCTTTCTTT. It specifies CASSSRVRTEAFF.

As for this clonotype: The junction and the germline gene differ at one end; a read error may be behind it. The V and J genes are TRBV28 and TRBJ2-7; D gene uncertain. There are 11 residues in the CDR3. Germline V gene sequence: CDR1 MDHEN, CDR2 SYDVKM. CDR3 residues: CAGSSKYEQYF. The CDR3 DNA sequence: TGTGCCGGCAGTTCTAAGTACGAGCAGTACTTC.

This clonotype was recorded many times. The CDR3: CASSPTGGDQPQHF. DNA of the CDR3: TGTGCCAGCAGTCCTACAGGGGGCGATCAGCCCCAGCATTTT. This chain joins TRBV12-3 or TRBV12-4 and TRBJ1-5, with TRBD1 matching over 9 bases. CDR3 length: 14 amino acids. Trimming at V came to 5 bases and at J to 5 bases, leaving 4 bases not matched to a gene.

The sample holds a few counts of this clonotype. The chain has TRBV19 and TRBJ1-1, with D hard to call. Germline V CDR1 and CDR2: LNHDA, SQIVND (reference sequence). The length of the CDR3 is 15 residues. V lost 3 bases to trimming and J lost 1 base, with 12 bases between them. This CDR3 is CASSIPDWGNTEAFF. The CDR3 DNA follows: TGTGCCAGTAGTATCCCCGACTGGGGGAACACTGAAGCTTTCTTT.

The chain joins TRBV7-9 to TRBJ2-3, with D tentatively TRBD1 (5 bases). V dropped 3 bases and J dropped 2 bases, with 12 bases sitting between them. From germline, CDR1 is SEHNR and CDR2 FQNEAQ (reference sequence). The CDR3 totals 15 residues. The chain's CDR3 is CASSFRTPNTDTQYF. As DNA, the CDR3 is TGTGCCAGCAGCTTCAGGACACCAAACACAGATACGCAGTATTTT.